This TCR beta chain is from a study of blood T cells in healthy people across ages (dated by TCRdb to between 2014 and 2017). About the study as a whole: In model experiments, template switching captured about one uniquely barcoded TCR beta cDNA molecule for every two T cells. The study measured age-related changes in TCR beta repertoire diversity using deep sequencing normalized with unique cDNA molecular identifiers. Donors of different ages were randomly distributed across sequencing lanes to avoid experimental bias. For two donors (one aged 18 to 30 and one aged 80 or older), the study analyzed two additional independent replicas of 1 million unique cDNA reads from the same blood draw. The donors were divided into four age groups: young (average approximately 17 years), middle-aged (over 35), aged (about 56) and long-lived (approximately 74).

The research as a whole found: Conclusive comparison of naive and antigen-experienced compartments was prevented by the profiling of bulk unsorted PBMCs. Estimates of total diversity based on one million sequenced T cells were regarded as lower bounds and as underestimates. Compared with the aged group, more naive CD4+ T cells, fewer expanded clones and increased TCR diversity were shown by the long-lived group, suggesting age selection. The percentage of naive T cells measured by flow cytometry correlated strongly with observed TCR beta diversity. Because the CMV infection status of the donors was unknown, age-related changes in expanded clonotypes may potentially have been confounded. Observed TCR beta diversity per million T cells fell roughly linearly with age, and a significant reduction was already apparent by age around 39.

Remarks on this clonotype: Its antigen remains unidentified. The record has no base qualities; no much larger clone is one base away.

The donors were about 40 Caucasian individuals from Russia, aged roughly 6 to 100 years, who were systemically healthy. Each donor gave about 10 milliliters of peripheral blood, drawn into EDTA-treated Vacutainer tubes. Ficoll-Paque density-gradient centrifugation was used to isolate PBMCs, with at least 7 million obtained per sample. Total RNA, at least 6 micrograms per sample, was extracted from PBMCs with Trizol reagent. For every donor, an aliquot of PBMCs went through flow cytometry to measure the percentages of naive CD45RAhigh/CD27high T cells. From cysteine to phenylalanine, the CDR3 is 18 amino acids long. Of all the DNA, just the CDR3 is kept, 54 bases in frame from base 1. The germline ends are 23 bases apart after V is trimmed by 5 bases and J by 1 base. The germline V gene yields SGHTA for CDR1 and FQGNSA for CDR2. Libraries came from 5' RACE. Sequencer: Illumina HiSeq 2500. The second PCR ran for about 6 to 11 cycles and used a J-beta primer mix along with a sample-barcoded 5' primer. Each TCR beta cDNA molecule received a unique molecular identifier from a template-switch 5' adaptor carrying 12 random nucleotides. Each sample yielded at least 3 million CDR3-containing paired-end reads. First-strand cDNA synthesis was performed from all RNA using the Mint cDNA synthesis kit, with priming by a TRBC-specific oligonucleotide. Following uracil-DNA glycosylase treatment, all cDNA underwent a first 18-cycle PCR with the universal primers M1SS and BC2_uni_R. Per the original workflow: For normalization, 1 million high-quality reads, each with a distinct molecular identifier, were randomly selected from each sample. Reads with shared molecular identifiers were discarded instead of being binned into consensus sequences. MiTCR, run with a Q25 quality threshold and the strictest error-elimination algorithm, handled CDR3 identification, clonotype clustering and error correction. A nonparametric unseen species model with Euler transformation was used to estimate a lower bound on total TCR beta diversity. Clones were called with MiXCR by TCRdb after fastp trimmed the public reads at Q25, and only in-frame beta chains were retained. Every distinct CDR3 protein forms one entry, paired with its most common genes and DNA. TCRdb, not the original authors, processed these V and J calls. The sample contains around 1.5 million distinct CDR3 sequences, 55% to 75% of them found a single time. The ten largest make up roughly 7% of the sample.

The chain is made from TRBV7-2 and TRBJ1-1; the D region possibly corresponds to TRBD1 (6 bases align). This receptor was taken from a man younger than 35 in good health. The sequenced sample consisted of blood. This receptor carries the CDR3 CASSIPQGKSMWNTEAFF. The bases read TGTGCCAGCAGCATCCCCCAGGGGAAAAGCATGTGGAACACTGAAGCTTTCTTT.